The 5 T cell receptor beta chains in this list originate from one sample, sequenced in a study of shared clonotypes between healthy human individuals. The data were produced by immunoSEQ multiplex PCR, yet TCRdb's version contains in-frame clones alone and is incomplete. The sample has 450,000 to 500,000 clones, approximately 78% seen once. The sequencing input was PBMCs. The receptors were gathered from a woman aged 35 to 49 in good health. Some clones in this sample may be carry-over from other donors' samples.

This chain links TRBV4-1 with TRBJ1-4; 8 nucleotides match TRBD1. The CDR3 totals 16 residues. The germline gives CDR1 MGHRA, CDR2 YSYEKL. V dropped 6 bases and J dropped 8; count of bases not matched to a gene: 14. The CDR3 DNA sequence: TGCGCCAGCAGTAAGCGACAGGGGCCTCAAAGAGAAAAACTGTTTTTT. This codes for CASSKRQGPQREKLFF.

As to this clone: It is likely a read error, because the conserved phenylalanine at the end of the CDR3 is missing. This chain joins TRBV28 and TRBJ2-7; maybe TRBD2 (6 bases). Trimming pared 3 bases from V and 4 bases from J, leaving 13 bases between. Per the germline V gene, CDR1 is MDHEN and CDR2 is SYDVKM. The CDR3 spans 14 residues. CDR3 residues: CASSLEGIWYEQYS. The CDR3 bases are TGTGCCAGCAGTTTGGAGGGTATATGGTACGAGCAGTACTCC.

J is TRBJ2-4 and V is TRBV11-2; D unresolved. Looked up from germline, CDR1 is SGHAT and CDR2 is FQNNGV. V was clipped by 4 bases and J by 0 bases, with 13 bases between them. The CDR3 is made up of 16 amino acids. CDR3 sequence (DNA): TGTGCCAGCAGCTCCCGACTTACCCTAGCCAAAAACATTCAGTACTTC. Amino acid sequence: CASSSRLTLAKNIQYF.

This rearrangement joins TRBV27 to TRBJ1-5, with 9 bases aligning to TRBD1. V shed 2 bases and J 1 base; nucleotides not matched to a gene: 3. This CDR3 is built from 16 residues. Germline lookup yields CDR1 MNHEY and CDR2 SMNVEV (reference sequence). The CDR3 region is CASSLRTGVSNQPQHF. The CDR3 DNA follows: TGTGCCAGCAGTTTAAGGACAGGGGTGAGCAATCAGCCCCAGCATTTT.

The CDR3 coding sequence is TGTGCCAGCAGCGCTCGGGACAGGGGGGAAACCTACGAGCAGTACTTC. This sequence encodes CASSARDRGETYEQYF. This sequence joins TRBV7-6 and TRBJ2-7, with 11 bases fitting TRBD1. Trimming took 5 bases from V and 2 from J; bases not matched to a gene: 8. Germline V CDR1 and CDR2: SGHVS, FNYEAQ. This CDR3 has 16 amino acids.